The source of this T cell receptor (beta chain) is a study of molecular identifiers for immune sequencing clone quantification. Looking at the study overall: Within a replicate experiment, RNA obtained from either about 20,000 or 100,000 naive CD8 cells was divided into five aliquots, and four of those aliquots were then sequenced.

This clonotype occurred a few times. Its ends do not fully match the called genes, so a read error is possible. Methods described previously were used for bulk TCR libraries, and listed TCR primers were applied. TCRdb passed the PCR reads through MiXCR, listing each CDR3 protein once. This table holds some 580,000 distinct CDR3 sequences, 25% found once. Specimen: naive CD8+ T cells from blood, with Jurkat cell RNA spiked in. Described subset: FACS-sorted CD8+CD4-CCR7+CD45RA+ naive T cells. The TCR comes from a human donor in good health. Some libraries in this study had Jurkat cell RNA spiked in.

CDR3 sequence (DNA): TGCAGTGTCGGGGGACCGAATAATTTACCCCTCCACTTT. Encoded protein: CSVGGPNNLPLHF. The genes are TRBV20-1 and TRBJ1-6, with TRBD1 as a possible D gene (5 bases). Germline values: CDR1 DFQATT, CDR2 SNEGSKA (reference sequence). This CDR3 is 13 amino acids long.